This T cell receptor beta chain emerged from a study of T cell repertoires in cytomegalovirus infection (dated by TCRdb to between 2018 and 2020). In the study overall: Because public TCR beta signatures pointed to carriage of CMV infection together with the matching HLA type, the HLA type of each donor mattered for the analysis.

This clonotype was counted many times. It has no known antigen specificity. Per-base qualities were not stored, and no clone one base away is much larger. Taken from cysteine to phenylalanine, the CDR3 has 18 residues. CDR3 DNA is the only sequence kept; it has 54 bases, read in frame from the first base. Relative to germline, V is missing 5 bases and J is missing 0 bases, with 10 bases of the junction outside any gene match. CDR1 and CDR2 are read off the germline V gene as MNHEY and SVGEGT. Summary of the overall study and its limitations: The ex vivo response was dominated by HLA-C-restricted CMV-specific TCR beta clonotypes, which also provided the single most frequent clonotype in two of eight donors. In both this cohort and an independent cohort of several hundred donors, the cumulative frequency of public TCR beta family members distinguished carriers of CMV infection plus the relevant HLA type.

TCRdb shows the sequencer as Illumina HiSeq 1500. TCRdb handled the public reads itself, with Q25 trimming in fastp and clone calling in MiXCR, and kept productive beta chains. Rows are combined by CDR3 protein, so each entry shows the most common genes and DNA. The sample table records 680,000 or so distinct CDR3 sequences; 35% of these occur just once. The ten largest clonotypes hold 2.5% to 3.5% of the sample. This sequence was found in a human donor in good health (CMV status not recorded). Some clones in this sample may be carry-over from other donors' samples. The sample comprised PBMCs. Recombination connected TRBV6-2 or TRBV6-3 to TRBJ1-5, and 10 junction bases match TRBD1. CDR3 protein: CASSTFGQGGYSNQPQHF. The nucleotide sequence reads TGTGCCAGCAGTACCTTCGGACAGGGGGGATATAGCAATCAGCCCCAGCATTTT.